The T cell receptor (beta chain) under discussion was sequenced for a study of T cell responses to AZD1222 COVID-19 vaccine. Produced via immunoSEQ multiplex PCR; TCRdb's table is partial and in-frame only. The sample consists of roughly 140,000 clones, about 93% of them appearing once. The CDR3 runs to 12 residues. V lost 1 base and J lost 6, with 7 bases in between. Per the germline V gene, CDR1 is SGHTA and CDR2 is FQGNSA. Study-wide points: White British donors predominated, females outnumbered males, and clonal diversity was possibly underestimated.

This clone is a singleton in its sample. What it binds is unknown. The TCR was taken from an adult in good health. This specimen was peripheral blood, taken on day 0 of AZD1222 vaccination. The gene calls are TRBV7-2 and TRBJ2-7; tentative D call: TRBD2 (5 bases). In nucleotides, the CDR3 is TGTGCCAGCAGCTTAGTAAGCGGCGAGCAGTACTTC. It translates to CASSLVSGEQYF.